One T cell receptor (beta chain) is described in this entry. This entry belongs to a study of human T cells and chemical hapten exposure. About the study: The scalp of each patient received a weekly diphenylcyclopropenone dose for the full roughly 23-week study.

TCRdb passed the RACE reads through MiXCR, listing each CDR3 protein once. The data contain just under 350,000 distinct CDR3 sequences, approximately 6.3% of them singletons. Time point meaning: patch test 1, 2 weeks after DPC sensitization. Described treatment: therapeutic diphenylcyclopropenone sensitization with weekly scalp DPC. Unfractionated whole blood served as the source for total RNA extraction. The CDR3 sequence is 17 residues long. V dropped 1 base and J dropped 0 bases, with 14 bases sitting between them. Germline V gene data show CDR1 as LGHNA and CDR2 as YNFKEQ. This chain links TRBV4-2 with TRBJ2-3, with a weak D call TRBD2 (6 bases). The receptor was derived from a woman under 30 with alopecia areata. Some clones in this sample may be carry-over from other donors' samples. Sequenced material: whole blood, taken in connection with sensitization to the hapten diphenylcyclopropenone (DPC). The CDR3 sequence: CASSQAPGLPSTDTQYF. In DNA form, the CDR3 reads TGTGCCAGCAGCCAAGCGCCGGGACTCCCTAGCACAGATACGCAGTATTTT.